This T cell receptor beta chain emerged from a study of blood T cells in healthy people across ages. Study results and caveats: Nothing was known about donor CMV status, and this possibly confounded expanded clonotype changes.

Sample-barcoded 5' priming and a J-beta primer mix drove a second PCR of 7 to 11 cycles. Every cDNA was tagged by a template-switch adaptor with 12 random nucleotides. TCRdb reprocessed the 5' RACE reads via MiXCR and lists one record per CDR3 protein. The repertoire holds fewer than 900,000 distinct CDR3 sequences, roughly 49% seen once, with approximately 32% in the top ten. This clonotype was detected only a few times. Its antigen is unknown. V was shortened by 2 bases and J by 2 bases, with 8 bases between the two germline ends. The CDR3 totals 14 residues. CDR1 and CDR2 from the germline V gene are SGDLS and YYNGEE.

Sequenced sample: blood. The chain combines TRBV9 with TRBJ2-1; no firm D call. The origin of this receptor is a woman in her sixties in good health. The chain's CDR3 is CASSVNVAYNEQFF. For the CDR3, the DNA is TGTGCCAGCAGCGTTAATGTCGCCTACAATGAGCAGTTCTTC.